This T cell receptor beta chain is drawn from a study of blood T cells in healthy people across ages. About the study: There was about one barcoded beta molecule captured by template switching per two T cells. Study-level points and caveats: When set beside aged donors, long-lived donors presented more naive CD4+ cells and higher diversity.

Comments on this clonotype: Antigen specificity is unknown.

V was clipped by 8 bases and J by 1 base, with 11 bases between them. This CDR3 contains 14 residues. Germline V gene sequence: CDR1 SNHLY, CDR2 FYNNEI. A J-beta primer mix and a sample-barcoded 5' primer were used in a second PCR of about 7 to 12 cycles. Each CDR3 protein gets one entry after TCRdb re-called the 5' RACE reads with MiXCR. Seen here are approximately 960,000 distinct CDR3 sequences, almost 30% observed once, and the top ten hold roughly 10%. This same sample was also taken into another study, of T cells of mothers and their children. From that study: Second-round PCR products received sample barcodes and 2-4 random nucleotides from the M1S primer.

This TCR came from a woman in her thirties or forties in good health. The gene calls are TRBV2 and TRBJ2-2; D possibly matches TRBD1 or TRBD2 (6 bases each). Sequenced material: blood. CDR3 DNA sequence: TGTGCCAGCCTACAGGGAGGGAACACCGGGGAGCTGTTTTTT. It yields the protein CASLQGGNTGELFF.